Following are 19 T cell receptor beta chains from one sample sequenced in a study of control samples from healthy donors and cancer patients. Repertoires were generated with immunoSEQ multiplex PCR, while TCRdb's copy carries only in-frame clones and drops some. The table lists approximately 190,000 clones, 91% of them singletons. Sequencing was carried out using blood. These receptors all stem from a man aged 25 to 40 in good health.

The CDR3: CATSDYYRGSGEQFF. DNA of the CDR3: TGTGCCACCAGTGATTATTACAGGGGCAGCGGTGAGCAGTTCTTC. V and J are TRBV24-1 and TRBJ2-1; 7 bases map to TRBD1. Trimming at V came to 2 bases and at J to 9 bases, leaving 9 bases not matched to a gene. Germline V lookup: CDR1 KGHDR, CDR2 SFDVKD. This CDR3 comprises 15 residues.

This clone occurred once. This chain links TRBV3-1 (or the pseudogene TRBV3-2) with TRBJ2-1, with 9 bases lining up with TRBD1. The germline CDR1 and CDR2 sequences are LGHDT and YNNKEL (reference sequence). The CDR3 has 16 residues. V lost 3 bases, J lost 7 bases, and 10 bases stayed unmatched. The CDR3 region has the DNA TGTGCCAGCAGCCATTTCCCGGGACAGGGTGGGAATGAGCAGTTCTTC. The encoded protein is CASSHFPGQGGNEQFF.

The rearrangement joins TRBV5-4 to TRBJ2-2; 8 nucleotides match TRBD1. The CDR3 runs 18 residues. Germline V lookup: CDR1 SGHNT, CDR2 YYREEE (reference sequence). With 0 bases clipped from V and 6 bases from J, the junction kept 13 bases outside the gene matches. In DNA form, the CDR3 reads TGTGCCAGCAGCTTGGGGCAGGGGGCTTCTCTGAAATCCGGGGAGCTGTTTTTT. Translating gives CASSLGQGASLKSGELFF.

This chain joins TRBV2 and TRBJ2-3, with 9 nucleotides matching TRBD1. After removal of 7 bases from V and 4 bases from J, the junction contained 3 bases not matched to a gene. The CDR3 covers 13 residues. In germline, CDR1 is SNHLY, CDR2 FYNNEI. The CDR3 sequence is CASNRQGADTQYF. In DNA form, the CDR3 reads TGTGCCAGCAACCGACAGGGGGCAGATACGCAGTATTTT. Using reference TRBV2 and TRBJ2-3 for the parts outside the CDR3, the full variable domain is EPEVTQTPSHQVTQMGQEVILRCVPISNHLYFYWYRQILGQKVEFLVSFYNNEISEKSEIFDDQFSVERPDGSNFTLKIRSTKLEDSAMYFCASNRQGADTQYFGPGTRLTVL.

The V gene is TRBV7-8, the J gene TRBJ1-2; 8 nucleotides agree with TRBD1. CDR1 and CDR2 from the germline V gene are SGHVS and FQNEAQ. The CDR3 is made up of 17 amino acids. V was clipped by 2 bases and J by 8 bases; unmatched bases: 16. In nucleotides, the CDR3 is TGTGCCAGCAGCTTAAACCGCTTCAGCGACAGGGGCGCGGGCTACACCTTC. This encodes CASSLNRFSDRGAGYTF.

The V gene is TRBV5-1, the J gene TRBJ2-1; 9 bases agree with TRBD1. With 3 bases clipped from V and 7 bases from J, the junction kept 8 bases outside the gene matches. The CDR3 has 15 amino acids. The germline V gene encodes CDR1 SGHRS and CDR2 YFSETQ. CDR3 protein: CASSSQLQGANEQFF. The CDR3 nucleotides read TGCGCCAGCAGCTCGCAACTACAGGGGGCGAATGAGCAGTTCTTC.

The CDR3 DNA reads TGTGCCAGCAGCTTAGGGTTTCGAGACATTCAGTACTTC. Protein sequence: CASSLGFRDIQYF. The chain is built from TRBV5-5 and TRBJ2-4; D is ambiguous. The CDR3 is 13 residues long. The germline V gene encodes CDR1 SGHKS and CDR2 YYEKEE (reference sequence). Deletions cut 2 bases from V and 8 bases from J, with 11 bases between.

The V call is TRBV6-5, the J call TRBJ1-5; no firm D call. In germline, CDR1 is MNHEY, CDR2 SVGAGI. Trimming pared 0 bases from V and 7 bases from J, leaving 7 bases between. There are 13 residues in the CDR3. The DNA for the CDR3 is TGTGCCAGCAGTTACTCAAAAGGCCAGCCCCAGCATTTT. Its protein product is CASSYSKGQPQHF.

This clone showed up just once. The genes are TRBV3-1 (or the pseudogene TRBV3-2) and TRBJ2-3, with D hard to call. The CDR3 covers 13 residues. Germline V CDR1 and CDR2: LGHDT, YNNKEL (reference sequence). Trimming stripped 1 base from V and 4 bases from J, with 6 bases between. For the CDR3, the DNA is TGTGCCAGCAGCCAAGGAAGAGCAGATACGCAGTATTTT. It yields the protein CASSQGRADTQYF.

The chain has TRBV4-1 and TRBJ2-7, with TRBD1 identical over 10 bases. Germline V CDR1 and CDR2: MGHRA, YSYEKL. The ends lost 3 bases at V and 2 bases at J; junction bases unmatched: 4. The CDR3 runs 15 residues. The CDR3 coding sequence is TGCGCCAGCAGCCAGCTGGGACAGGGGACCTACGAGCAGTACTTC. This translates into CASSQLGQGTYEQYF.

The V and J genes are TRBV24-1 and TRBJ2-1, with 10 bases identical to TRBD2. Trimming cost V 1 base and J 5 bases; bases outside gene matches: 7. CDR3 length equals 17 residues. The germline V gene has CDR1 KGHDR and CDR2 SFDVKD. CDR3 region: CATSDFLVAGGHNEQFF. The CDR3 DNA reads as TGTGCCACCAGTGATTTTTTAGTAGCGGGGGGTCACAATGAGCAGTTCTTC.

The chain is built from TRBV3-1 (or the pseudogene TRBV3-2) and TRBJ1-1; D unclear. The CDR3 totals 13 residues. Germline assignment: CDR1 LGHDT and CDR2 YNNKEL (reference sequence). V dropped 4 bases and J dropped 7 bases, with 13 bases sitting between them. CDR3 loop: CASSPGGVGEAFF. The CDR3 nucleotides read TGTGCCAGCAGCCCGGGCGGAGTCGGTGAAGCTTTCTTT.

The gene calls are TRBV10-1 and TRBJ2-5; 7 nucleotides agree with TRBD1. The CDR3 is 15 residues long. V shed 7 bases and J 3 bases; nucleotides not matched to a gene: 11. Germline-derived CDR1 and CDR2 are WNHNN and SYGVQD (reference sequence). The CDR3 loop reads CASNPQGDIEETQYF. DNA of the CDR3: TGCGCCAGCAATCCGCAGGGGGACATAGAAGAGACCCAGTACTTC.

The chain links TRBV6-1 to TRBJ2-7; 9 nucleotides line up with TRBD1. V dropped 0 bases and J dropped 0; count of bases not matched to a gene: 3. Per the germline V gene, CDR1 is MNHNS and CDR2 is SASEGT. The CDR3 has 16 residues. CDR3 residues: CASSEALDRGSYEQYF. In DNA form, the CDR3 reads TGTGCCAGCAGTGAAGCGCTGGACAGGGGCTCCTACGAGCAGTACTTC.

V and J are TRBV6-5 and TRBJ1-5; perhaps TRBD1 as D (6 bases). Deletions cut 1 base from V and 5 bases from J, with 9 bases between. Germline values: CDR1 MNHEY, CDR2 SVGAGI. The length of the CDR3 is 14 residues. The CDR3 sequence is CASSYFQGYQPQHF. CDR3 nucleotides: TGTGCCAGCAGTTACTTTCAGGGGTATCAGCCCCAGCATTTT.

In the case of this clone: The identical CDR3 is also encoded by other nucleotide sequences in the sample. CDR3 sequence (DNA): TGCGCCAGCAGCCCCGACAGCTCCGGGGAGCTGTTTTTT. Encoded protein: CASSPDSSGELFF. The chain combines TRBV5-1 with TRBJ2-2; TRBD1 is a possible D gene (5 bases). Germline V gene data show CDR1 as SGHRS and CDR2 as YFSETQ. The ends were cut back, 4 bases at V and 6 bases at J, with 10 bases in the middle. The CDR3 totals 13 residues.

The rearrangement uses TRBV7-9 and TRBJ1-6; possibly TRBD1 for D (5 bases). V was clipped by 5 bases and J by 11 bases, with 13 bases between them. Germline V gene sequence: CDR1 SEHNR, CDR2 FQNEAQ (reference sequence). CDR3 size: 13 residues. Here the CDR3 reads CASSTDSSTPLHF. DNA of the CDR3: TGTGCCAGCAGCACAGACAGTTCTACACCCCTCCACTTT.

CDR3 DNA: TGTGCCAGCAGCTTATCAGGGGGCGAAAACATTCAGTACTTC. Protein: CASSLSGGENIQYF. The chain has TRBV11-2 and TRBJ2-4; TRBD1 matches 8 bases. Germline V CDR1 and CDR2: SGHAT, FQNNGV. V lost 2 bases, J lost 5 bases, and 2 bases stayed unmatched. The CDR3 has 14 residues.

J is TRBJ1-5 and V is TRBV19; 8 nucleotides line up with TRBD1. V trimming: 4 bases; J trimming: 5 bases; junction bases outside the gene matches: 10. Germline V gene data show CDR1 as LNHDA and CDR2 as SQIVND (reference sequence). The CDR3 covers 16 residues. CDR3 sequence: CASSTYDRGEDQPQHF. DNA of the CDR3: TGTGCCAGTAGTACCTACGACAGGGGAGAGGATCAGCCCCAGCATTTT.